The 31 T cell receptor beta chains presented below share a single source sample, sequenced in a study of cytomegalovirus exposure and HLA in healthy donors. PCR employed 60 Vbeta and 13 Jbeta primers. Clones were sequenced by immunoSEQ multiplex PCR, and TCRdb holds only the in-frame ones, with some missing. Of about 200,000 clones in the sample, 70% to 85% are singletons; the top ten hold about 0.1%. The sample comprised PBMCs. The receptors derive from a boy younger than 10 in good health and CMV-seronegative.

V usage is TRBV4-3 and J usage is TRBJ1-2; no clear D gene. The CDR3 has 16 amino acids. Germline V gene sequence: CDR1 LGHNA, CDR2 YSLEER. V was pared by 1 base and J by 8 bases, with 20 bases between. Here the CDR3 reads CASSQGFLGSEWGYTF. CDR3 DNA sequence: TGCGCCAGCAGCCAAGGCTTCCTCGGCAGCGAGTGGGGCTACACCTTC.

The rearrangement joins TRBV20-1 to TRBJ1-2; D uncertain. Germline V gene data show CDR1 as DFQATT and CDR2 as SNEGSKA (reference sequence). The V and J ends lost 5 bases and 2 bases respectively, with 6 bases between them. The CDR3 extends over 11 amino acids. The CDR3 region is CSAAVNYGYTF. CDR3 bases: TGCAGTGCTGCAGTCAACTATGGCTACACCTTC.

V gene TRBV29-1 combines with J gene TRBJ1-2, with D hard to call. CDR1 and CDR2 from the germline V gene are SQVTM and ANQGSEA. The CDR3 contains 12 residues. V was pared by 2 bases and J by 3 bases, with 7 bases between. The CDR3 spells CSVENSDYGYTF. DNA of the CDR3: TGCAGCGTTGAAAACAGTGACTATGGCTACACCTTC.

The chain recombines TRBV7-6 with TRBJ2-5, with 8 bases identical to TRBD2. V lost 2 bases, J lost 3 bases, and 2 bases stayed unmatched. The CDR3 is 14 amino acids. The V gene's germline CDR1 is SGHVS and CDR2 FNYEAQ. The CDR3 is CASSLSGGKETQYF. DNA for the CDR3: TGTGCCAGCAGCTTATCGGGAGGGAAAGAGACCCAGTACTTC.

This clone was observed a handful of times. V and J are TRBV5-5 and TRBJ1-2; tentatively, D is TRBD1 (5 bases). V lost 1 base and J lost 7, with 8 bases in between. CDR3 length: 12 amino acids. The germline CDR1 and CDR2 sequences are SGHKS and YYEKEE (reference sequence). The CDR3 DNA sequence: TGTGCCAGCAGCTTGAATAGGGGTGGCTACACCTTC. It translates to CASSLNRGGYTF.

This CDR3 is CASSVSWDTQYF. The CDR3 nucleotides read TGTGCCAGTTCGGTGTCGTGGGATACGCAGTATTTT. The J gene is TRBJ2-3, the V gene TRBV19; D uncertain. Looked up from germline, CDR1 is LNHDA and CDR2 is SQIVND (reference sequence). The length of the CDR3 is 12 residues. V was trimmed by 8 bases and J by 6 bases, leaving 12 bases between them.

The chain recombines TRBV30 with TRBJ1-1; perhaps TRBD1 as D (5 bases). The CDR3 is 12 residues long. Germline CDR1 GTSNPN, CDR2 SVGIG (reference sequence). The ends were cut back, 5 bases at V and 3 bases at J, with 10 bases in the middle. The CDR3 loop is CAWSGIDTEAFF. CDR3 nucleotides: TGTGCCTGGTCAGGGATCGACACTGAAGCTTTCTTT.

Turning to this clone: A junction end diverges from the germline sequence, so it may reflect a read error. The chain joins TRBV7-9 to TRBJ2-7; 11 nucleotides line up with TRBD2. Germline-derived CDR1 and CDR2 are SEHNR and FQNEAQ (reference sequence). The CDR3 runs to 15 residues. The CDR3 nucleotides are TGTTCCAGCAGCTTTGGACTAGCGGGCTCCTACGAGCAGTACTTC. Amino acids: CSSSFGLAGSYEQYF.

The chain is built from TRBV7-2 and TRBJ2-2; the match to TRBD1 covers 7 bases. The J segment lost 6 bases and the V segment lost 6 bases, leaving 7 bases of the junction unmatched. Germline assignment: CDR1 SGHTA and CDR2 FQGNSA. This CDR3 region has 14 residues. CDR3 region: CASSRQGQAGELFF. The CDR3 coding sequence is TGTGCCAGCAGTCGACAGGGTCAGGCCGGGGAGCTGTTTTTT.

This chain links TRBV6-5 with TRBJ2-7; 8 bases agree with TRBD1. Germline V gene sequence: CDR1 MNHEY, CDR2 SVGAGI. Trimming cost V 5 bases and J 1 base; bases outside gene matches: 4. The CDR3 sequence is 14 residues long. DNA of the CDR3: TGTGCCAGCAGTCCGACAGGGGTATCCTACGAGCAGTACTTC. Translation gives CASSPTGVSYEQYF.

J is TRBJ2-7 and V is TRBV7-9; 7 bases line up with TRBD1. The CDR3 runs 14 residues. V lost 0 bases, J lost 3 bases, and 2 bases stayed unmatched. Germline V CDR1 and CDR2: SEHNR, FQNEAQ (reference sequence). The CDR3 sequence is CASSLAQGVYEQYF. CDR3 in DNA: TGTGCCAGCAGCTTAGCTCAGGGGGTCTACGAGCAGTACTTC.

CDR3 protein: CASSLRDTHTDTQYF. The CDR3, as DNA: TGTGCCAGTAGTTTAAGGGACACTCACACAGATACGCAGTATTTT. The chain combines TRBV19 with TRBJ2-3; possible D gene TRBD1, 6 bases. V was shortened by 5 bases and J by 2 bases, with 14 bases between the two germline ends. CDR1 and CDR2 (germline): LNHDA, SQIVND (reference sequence). This CDR3 spans 15 amino acids.

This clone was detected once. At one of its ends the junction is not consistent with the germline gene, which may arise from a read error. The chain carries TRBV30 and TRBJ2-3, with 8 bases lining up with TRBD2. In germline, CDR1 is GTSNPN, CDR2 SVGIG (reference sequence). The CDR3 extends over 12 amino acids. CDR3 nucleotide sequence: TGTGCCTGGACCACGGGGGGGGCCACAGATCGTTTT. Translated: CAWTTGGATDRF.

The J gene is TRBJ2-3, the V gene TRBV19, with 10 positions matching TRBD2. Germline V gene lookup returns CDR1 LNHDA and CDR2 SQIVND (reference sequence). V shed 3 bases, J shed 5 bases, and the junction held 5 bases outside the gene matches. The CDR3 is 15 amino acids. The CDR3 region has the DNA TGTGCCAGTAGTATCCGTGGACTAGCGGTAGATACGCAGTATTTT. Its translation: CASSIRGLAVDTQYF.

CDR3 sequence reads: CAIRFSSGGDTGELFF. CDR3 DNA sequence: TGTGCCATCAGGTTCAGCAGCGGGGGGGACACCGGGGAGCTGTTTTTT. V and J are TRBV10-3 and TRBJ2-2; 10 nucleotides match TRBD2. The CDR3 has 16 residues. Germline V lookup: CDR1 ENHRY, CDR2 SYGVKD. V shed 6 bases, J shed 3 bases, and the junction held 7 bases outside the gene matches.

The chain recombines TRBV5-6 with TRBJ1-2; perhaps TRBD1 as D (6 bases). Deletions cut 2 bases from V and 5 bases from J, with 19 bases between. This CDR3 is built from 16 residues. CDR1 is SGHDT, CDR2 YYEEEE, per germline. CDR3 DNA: TGTGCCAGCAGCTTCCTTGAGGTAGGGGGTAAATATGGCTACACCTTC. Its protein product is CASSFLEVGGKYGYTF.

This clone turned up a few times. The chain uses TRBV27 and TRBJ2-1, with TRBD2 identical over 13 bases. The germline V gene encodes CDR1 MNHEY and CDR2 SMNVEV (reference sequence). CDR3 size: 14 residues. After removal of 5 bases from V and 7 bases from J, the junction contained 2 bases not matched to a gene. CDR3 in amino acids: CASSRTSGGNEQFF. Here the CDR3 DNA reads TGTGCCAGCAGTCGGACTAGCGGGGGTAATGAGCAGTTCTTC.

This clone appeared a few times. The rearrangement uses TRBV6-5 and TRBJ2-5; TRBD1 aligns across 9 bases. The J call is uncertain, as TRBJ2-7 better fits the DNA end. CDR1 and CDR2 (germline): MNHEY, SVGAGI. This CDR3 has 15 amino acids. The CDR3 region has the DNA TGTGCCAGCAGTTACCACAGGGGGCAAGGCTACGAGCAGTACTTC. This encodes CASSYHRGQGYEQYF.

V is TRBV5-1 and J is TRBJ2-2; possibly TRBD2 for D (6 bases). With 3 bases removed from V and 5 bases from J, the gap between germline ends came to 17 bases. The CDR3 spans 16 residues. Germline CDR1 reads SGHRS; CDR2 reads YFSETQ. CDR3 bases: TGCGCCAGCAGCTCGACCCCGGGAGCACAAACCGGGGAGCTGTTTTTT. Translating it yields CASSSTPGAQTGELFF.

The CDR3, as DNA: TGTGCCATCAGTGACGCAGGGTATAGCAATCAGCCCCAGCATTTT. Translating it yields CAISDAGYSNQPQHF. The V gene is TRBV10-3, the J gene TRBJ1-5; D is possibly TRBD1 (5 bases). CDR1 is ENHRY and CDR2 is SYGVKD in the germline V gene. The CDR3 extends over 15 amino acids. Trimming removed 3 bases from V and 0 bases from J, with 9 bases in between.

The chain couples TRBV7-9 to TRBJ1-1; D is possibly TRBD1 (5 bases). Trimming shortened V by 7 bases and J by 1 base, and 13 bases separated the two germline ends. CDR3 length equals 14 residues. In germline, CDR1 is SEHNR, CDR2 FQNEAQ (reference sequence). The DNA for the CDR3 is TGTGCCAGCATCGTCGGGGGTTCGAACACTGAAGCTTTCTTT. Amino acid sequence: CASIVGGSNTEAFF. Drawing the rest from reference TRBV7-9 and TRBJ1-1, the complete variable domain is DTGVSQNPRHKITKRGQNVTFRCDPISEHNRLYWYRQTLGQGPEFLTYFQNEAQLEKSRLLSDRFSAERPKGSFSTLEIQRTEQGDSAMYLCASIVGGSNTEAFFGQGTRLTVV.

The CDR3 DNA reads as TGCGCCAGCAGCTTGAGGACGGCGGGGGGTCAAGAGACCCAGTACTTC. Its translation is CASSLRTAGGQETQYF. The chain is built from TRBV5-1 and TRBJ2-5, with 8 bases matching TRBD2. V shed 1 base, J shed 2 bases, and the junction held 7 bases outside the gene matches. CDR1 SGHRS and CDR2 YFSETQ come from the germline V gene. The CDR3 totals 16 residues.

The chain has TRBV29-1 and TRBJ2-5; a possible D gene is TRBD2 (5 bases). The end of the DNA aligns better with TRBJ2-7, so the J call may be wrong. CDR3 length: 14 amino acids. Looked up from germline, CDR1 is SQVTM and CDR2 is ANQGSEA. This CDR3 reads CSVVLRTEDYEQYF. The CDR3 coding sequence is TGCAGCGTGGTCCTAAGGACTGAAGACTACGAGCAGTACTTC.

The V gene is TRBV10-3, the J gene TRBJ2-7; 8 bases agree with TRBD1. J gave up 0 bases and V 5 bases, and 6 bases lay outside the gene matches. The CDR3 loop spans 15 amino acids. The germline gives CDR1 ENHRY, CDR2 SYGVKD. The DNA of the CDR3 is TGTGCCATCAGTACCCAGGGGGCGAACTCCTACGAGCAGTACTTC. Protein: CAISTQGANSYEQYF.

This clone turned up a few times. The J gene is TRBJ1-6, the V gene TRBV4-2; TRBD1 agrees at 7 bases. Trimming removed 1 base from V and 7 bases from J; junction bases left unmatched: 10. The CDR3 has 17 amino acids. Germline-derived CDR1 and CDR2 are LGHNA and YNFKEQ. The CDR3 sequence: CASSQVRTTGRNSPLHF. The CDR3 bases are TGTGCCAGCAGCCAAGTCCGGACGACAGGGAGGAATTCACCCCTCCACTTT.

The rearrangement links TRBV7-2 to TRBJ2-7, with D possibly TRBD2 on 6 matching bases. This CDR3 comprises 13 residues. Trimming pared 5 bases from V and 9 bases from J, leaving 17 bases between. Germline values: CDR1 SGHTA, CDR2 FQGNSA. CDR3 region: CASSPRGEPWQYF. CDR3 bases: TGTGCCAGCAGCCCCCGCGGGGAGCCCTGGCAGTACTTC.

CDR3 protein: CASSQSSPSRGVAGYTF. The CDR3, as DNA: TGCGCCAGCAGCCAAAGTTCCCCCTCCAGGGGAGTAGCTGGCTACACCTTC. The chain couples TRBV4-1 to TRBJ1-2; the D gene is possibly TRBD1 (6 bases). With 2 bases removed from V and 7 bases from J, the gap between germline ends came to 23 bases. Germline V gene sequence: CDR1 MGHRA, CDR2 YSYEKL. The CDR3 sequence is 17 residues long.

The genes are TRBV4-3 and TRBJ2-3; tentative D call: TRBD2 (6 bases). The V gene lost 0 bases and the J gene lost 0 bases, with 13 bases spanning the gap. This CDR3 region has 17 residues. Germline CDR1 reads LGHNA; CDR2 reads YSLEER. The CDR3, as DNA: TGCGCCAGCAGCCAAGACAGGAGGGGCGCTAGCACAGATACGCAGTATTTT. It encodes CASSQDRRGASTDTQYF.

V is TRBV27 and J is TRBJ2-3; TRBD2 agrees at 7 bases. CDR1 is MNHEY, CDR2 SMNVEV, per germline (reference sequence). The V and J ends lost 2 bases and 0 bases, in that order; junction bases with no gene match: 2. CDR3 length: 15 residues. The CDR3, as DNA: TGTGCCAGCAGTTTAGCGGGGGATAGCACAGATACGCAGTATTTT. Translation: CASSLAGDSTDTQYF.

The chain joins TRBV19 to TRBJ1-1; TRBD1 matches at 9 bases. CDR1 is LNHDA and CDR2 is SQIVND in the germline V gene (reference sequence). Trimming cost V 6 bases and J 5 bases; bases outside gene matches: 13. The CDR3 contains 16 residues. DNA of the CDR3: TGTGCCAGTAGCTCAACCCCCGGGACAGGGATTACTGAAGCTTTCTTT. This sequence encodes CASSSTPGTGITEAFF.

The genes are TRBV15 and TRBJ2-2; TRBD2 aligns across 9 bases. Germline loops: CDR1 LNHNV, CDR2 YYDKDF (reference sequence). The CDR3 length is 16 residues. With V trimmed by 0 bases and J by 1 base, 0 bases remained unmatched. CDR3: CATSRDSGGNTGELFF. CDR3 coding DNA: TGTGCCACCAGCAGAGATAGCGGGGGGAACACCGGGGAGCTGTTTTTT.